This T cell receptor beta chain was obtained from a study of OX40 agonist ivuxolimab in advanced cancers. Repertoires were generated with immunoSEQ multiplex PCR, while TCRdb's copy carries only in-frame clones and drops some. The sample lists around 80,000 clones; about 86% were seen once. This specimen consisted of CD4+ or CD8+ T cells sorted from blood, obtained in a trial of the OX40 agonist ivuxolimab. The sequence was collected from an adult with an advanced solid tumor such as melanoma, head and neck, liver or kidney cancer.

The CDR3 spells CASSLFGGRVTDTQYF. In DNA form, the CDR3 reads TGTGCCAGCAGTTTATTCGGGGGTAGGGTTACAGATACGCAGTATTTT. This chain joins TRBV28 and TRBJ2-3; D possibly corresponds to TRBD2 (6 bases). This CDR3 comprises 16 residues. The ends were cut back, 1 base at V and 3 bases at J, with 14 bases in the middle. Germline values: CDR1 MDHEN, CDR2 SYDVKM.